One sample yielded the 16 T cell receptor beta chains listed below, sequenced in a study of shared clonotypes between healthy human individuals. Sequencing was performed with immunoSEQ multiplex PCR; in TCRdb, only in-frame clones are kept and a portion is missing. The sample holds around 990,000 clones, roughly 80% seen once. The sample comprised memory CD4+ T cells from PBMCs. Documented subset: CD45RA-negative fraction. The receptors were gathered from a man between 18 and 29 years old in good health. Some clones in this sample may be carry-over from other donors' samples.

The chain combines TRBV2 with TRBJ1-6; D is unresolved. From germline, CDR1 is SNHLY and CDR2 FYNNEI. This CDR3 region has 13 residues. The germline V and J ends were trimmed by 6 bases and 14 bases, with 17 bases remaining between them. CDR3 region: CASRPGPRAALHF. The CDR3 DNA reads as TGTGCCAGCAGGCCGGGCCCTCGAGCAGCCCTCCACTTT.

In DNA form, the CDR3 reads TGCGCCAGCAGTCCGGCAGGGGCGGCTAATGAAAAACTGTTTTTT. Protein product: CASSPAGAANEKLFF. The chain links TRBV5-1 to TRBJ1-4; TRBD1 might be the D (6 bases). There are 15 residues in the CDR3. The germline V gene encodes CDR1 SGHRS and CDR2 YFSETQ. The V end was cut by 5 bases, the J end by 3 bases, with 14 bases between.

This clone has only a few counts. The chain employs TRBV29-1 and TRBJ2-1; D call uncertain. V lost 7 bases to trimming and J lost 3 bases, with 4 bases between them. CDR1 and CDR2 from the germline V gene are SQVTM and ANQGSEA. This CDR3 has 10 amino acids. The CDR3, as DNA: TGCAGCGACTACTACAATGAGCAGTTCTTC. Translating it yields CSDYYNEQFF.

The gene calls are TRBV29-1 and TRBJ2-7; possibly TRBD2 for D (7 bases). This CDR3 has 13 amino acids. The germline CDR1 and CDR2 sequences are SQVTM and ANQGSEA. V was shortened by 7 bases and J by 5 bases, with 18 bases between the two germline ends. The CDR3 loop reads CSAGGWGQDEQYF. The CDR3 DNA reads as TGCAGCGCGGGAGGCTGGGGGCAAGACGAGCAGTACTTC.

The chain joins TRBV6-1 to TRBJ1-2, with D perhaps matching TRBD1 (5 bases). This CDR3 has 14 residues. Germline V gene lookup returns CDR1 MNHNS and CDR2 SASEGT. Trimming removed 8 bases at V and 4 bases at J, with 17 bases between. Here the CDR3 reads CASSLSGGGYGYTF. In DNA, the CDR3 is TGTGCCAGCTCCCTTTCGGGGGGGGGCTATGGCTACACCTTC.

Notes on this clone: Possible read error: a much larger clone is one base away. In nucleotides, the CDR3 is TGTGCCAGCAGCTCCGGGACAGGGGATTACGAGCAGTACTTC. Translated, it gives CASSSGTGDYEQYF. The chain is built from TRBV7-3 and TRBJ2-7; 10 bases fit TRBD1. J was trimmed by 4 bases and V by 4 bases; bases with no gene match: 4. CDR3 size: 14 residues. The germline CDR1 and CDR2 sequences are SGHTA and FQGTGA.

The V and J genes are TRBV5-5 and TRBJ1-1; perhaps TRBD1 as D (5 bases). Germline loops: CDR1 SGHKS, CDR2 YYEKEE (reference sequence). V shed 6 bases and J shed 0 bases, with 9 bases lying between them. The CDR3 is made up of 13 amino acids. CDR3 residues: CASTRQLNTEAFF. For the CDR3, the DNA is TGTGCCAGCACCCGACAGTTGAACACTGAAGCTTTCTTT.

The CDR3 bases are TGTGCCAGCAGCCAGGGAGACGGTTGGGAGCTGTTTTTT. Encoded protein: CASSQGDGWELFF. The chain joins TRBV7-9 to TRBJ2-2; D assignment may be TRBD1 or TRBD2 (5 bases each). Germline V gene data show CDR1 as SEHNR and CDR2 as FQNEAQ (reference sequence). V was cut by 5 bases and J by 9 bases, with 13 bases left in between. The CDR3 contains 13 residues.

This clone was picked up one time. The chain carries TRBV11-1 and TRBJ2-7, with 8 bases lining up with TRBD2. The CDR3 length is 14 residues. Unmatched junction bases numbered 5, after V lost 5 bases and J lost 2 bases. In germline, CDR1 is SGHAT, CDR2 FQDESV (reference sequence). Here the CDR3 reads CASSHTSGAYEQYF. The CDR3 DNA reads TGTGCCAGCAGCCACACTAGCGGAGCCTACGAGCAGTACTTC. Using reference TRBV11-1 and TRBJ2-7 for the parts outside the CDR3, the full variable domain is EAEVAQSPRYKITEKSQAVAFWCDPISGHATLYWYRQILGQGPELLVQFQDESVVDDSQLPKDRFSAERLKGVDSTLKIQPAELGDSAMYLCASSHTSGAYEQYFGPGTRLTVT.

CDR3 residues: CASSRVSFYGYTF. Written as DNA, the CDR3 is TGTGCCAGCAGCCGGGTTAGCTTCTATGGCTACACCTTC. The chain is built from TRBV11-2 and TRBJ1-2; D unresolved. This CDR3 has 13 residues. Germline CDR1 SGHAT, CDR2 FQNNGV. The V end lost 5 bases, the J end lost 4 bases, and 11 bases lay between the germline ends.

The CDR3, as DNA: TGTGCCTGGAAACTTTACGGCAGGACGGTCACAGATACGCAGTATTTT. Its translation: CAWKLYGRTVTDTQYF. J is TRBJ2-3 and V is TRBV30; D is unclear. The CDR3 consists of 16 residues. V lost 4 bases and J lost 2, with 19 bases in between. The germline V gene has CDR1 GTSNPN and CDR2 SVGIG (reference sequence).

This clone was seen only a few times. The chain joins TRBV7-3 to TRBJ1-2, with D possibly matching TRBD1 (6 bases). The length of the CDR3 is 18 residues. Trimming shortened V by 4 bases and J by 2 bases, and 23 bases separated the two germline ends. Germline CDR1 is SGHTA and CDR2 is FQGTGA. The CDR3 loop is CASSSLRQAPEGNYGYTF. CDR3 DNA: TGTGCCAGCAGCTCTCTCAGACAGGCCCCCGAGGGAAACTATGGCTACACCTTC.

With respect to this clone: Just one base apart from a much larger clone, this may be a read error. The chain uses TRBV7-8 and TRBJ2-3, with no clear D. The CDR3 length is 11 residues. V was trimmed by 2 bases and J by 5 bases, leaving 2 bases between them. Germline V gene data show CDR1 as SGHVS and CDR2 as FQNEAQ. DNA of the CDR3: TGTGCCAGCAGCTTAAAAGATACGCAGTATTTT. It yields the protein CASSLKDTQYF.

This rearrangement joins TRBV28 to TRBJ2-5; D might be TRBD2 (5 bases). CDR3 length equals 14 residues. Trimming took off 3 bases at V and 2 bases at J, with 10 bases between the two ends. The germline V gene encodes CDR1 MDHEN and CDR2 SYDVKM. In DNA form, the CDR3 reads TGTGCCAGCAGTTTGCGACTACCACAAGAGACCCAGTACTTC. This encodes CASSLRLPQETQYF.

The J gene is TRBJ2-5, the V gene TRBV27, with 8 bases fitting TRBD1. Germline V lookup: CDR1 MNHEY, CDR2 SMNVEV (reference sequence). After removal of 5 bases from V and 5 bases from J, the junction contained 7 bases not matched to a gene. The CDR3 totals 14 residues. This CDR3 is CASSRDRLAETQYF. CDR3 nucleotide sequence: TGTGCCAGCAGTAGGGACAGGTTAGCGGAGACCCAGTACTTC.

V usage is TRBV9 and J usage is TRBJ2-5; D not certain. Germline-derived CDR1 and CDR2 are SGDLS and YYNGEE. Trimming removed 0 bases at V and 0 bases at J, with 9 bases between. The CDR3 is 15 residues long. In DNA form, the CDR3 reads TGTGCCAGCAGCGTAGTAGCTGGGAACCAAGAGACCCAGTACTTC. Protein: CASSVVAGNQETQYF.